The 5 T cell receptor beta chains presented below share a single source sample, sequenced in a study of response to subunit inactivated influenza vaccine. TCRdb used MiXCR to reprocess the RT-PCR reads, holding one entry per CDR3 protein. Of roughly 670,000 distinct CDR3 sequences in the sample, 14% were seen once. The sample was PBMCs from blood, taken around two weeks before vaccination. All receptors derive from a man aged 45 to 65 who received an inactivated influenza vaccine.

The chain joins TRBV4-3 to TRBJ2-5; 10 nucleotides agree with TRBD2. Germline CDR1 LGHNA, CDR2 YSLEER. This CDR3 is 18 amino acids long. J was trimmed by 5 bases and V by 0 bases; bases with no gene match: 12. The CDR3 sequence: CASSQERGLAGGRETQYF. Here the CDR3 DNA reads TGCGCCAGCAGCCAAGAACGGGGGTTAGCGGGGGGTCGGGAGACCCAGTACTTC.

This clonotype was counted only a few times. The rearrangement uses TRBV5-1 and TRBJ2-1, with D tentatively TRBD2 (6 bases). Germline CDR1 reads SGHRS; CDR2 reads YFSETQ. The V end was cut by 4 bases, the J end by 0 bases, with 11 bases between. The CDR3 covers 15 residues. CDR3 in amino acids: CASSEEGISYNEQFF. The CDR3 DNA is TGCGCCAGCAGCGAGGAGGGAATCTCCTACAATGAGCAGTTCTTC.

This clonotype was detected only a few times. The V and J genes are TRBV28 and TRBJ2-1; 8 nucleotides match TRBD2. Per the germline V gene, CDR1 is MDHEN and CDR2 is SYDVKM. CDR3 length: 17 residues. V lost 8 bases to trimming and J lost 4 bases; unmatched junction nucleotides: 16. This CDR3 reads CASCTPGGGRLYNEQFF. As DNA, the CDR3 is TGTGCCAGCTGTACCCCCGGGGGGGGCCGGCTGTACAATGAGCAGTTCTTC.

The sample holds many counts of this clonotype. The chain uses TRBV2 and TRBJ2-3; no reliable D call. Germline CDR1 reads SNHLY; CDR2 reads FYNNEI. The CDR3 consists of 13 residues. V shed 11 bases and J shed 1 base, with 13 bases lying between them. The CDR3 spells CARNTKRTDTQYF. The CDR3 DNA is TGTGCCCGAAACACCAAACGCACAGATACGCAGTATTTT.

The chain joins TRBV18 to TRBJ2-5, with TRBD2 matching 11 bases. From germline, CDR1 is KGHSH and CDR2 LQKENI. V was pared by 10 bases and J by 5 bases, with 6 bases of the junction left unmatched. This CDR3 is built from 13 residues. The chain's CDR3 is CATQLAGVETQYF. The CDR3 region has the DNA TGTGCCACCCAACTAGCGGGAGTTGAGACCCAGTACTTC.